Each of the 31 T cell receptor beta chains below was sequenced from the same sample in a study of spatial heterogeneity in lung cancer. Described time point: sample taken at primary tumor resection. TCRdb re-derived calls from the 5' RACE reads in MiXCR, one entry per CDR3 protein. The sample holds 30,000 to 45,000 distinct CDR3 sequences, approximately 3.1% seen once. The input for sequencing was normal lung tissue next to the tumor, taken at surgery. These receptors all stem from a male donor with early-stage non-small cell lung cancer.

This clonotype occurred many times. Here the CDR3 DNA reads TGTGCCAGCAGTTTGGGGGGAGGAGCTTTCTTT. It is translated as CASSLGGGAFF. The V call is TRBV12-3 or TRBV12-4, the J call TRBJ1-1; D is perhaps TRBD1 (5 bases). CDR3 length equals 11 residues. Trimming took 3 bases from V and 10 from J, leaving 9 bases between them.

J is TRBJ2-6 and V is TRBV25-1, with D unresolved. The ends were cut back, 8 bases at V and 2 bases at J, with 7 bases in the middle. Per the germline V gene, CDR1 is MGHDK and CDR2 is SYGVNS. The CDR3 length is 13 residues. DNA of the CDR3: TGTGCCAGCGGAAGACCTGGGGCCAACGTCCTGACTTTC. It translates to CASGRPGANVLTF.

This clonotype occurred many times. The J gene is TRBJ2-1, the V gene TRBV12-5; 7 bases are shared with TRBD2. Germline V gene lookup returns CDR1 LGHNT and CDR2 FRNRAP. This CDR3 has 16 residues. V was pared by 2 bases and J by 0 bases, with 4 bases of the junction left unmatched. The chain's CDR3 is CASGLSGGSSYNEQFF. The CDR3, as DNA: TGTGCTAGTGGTTTGTCGGGGGGAAGCTCCTACAATGAGCAGTTCTTC.

This clonotype came up many times. The V and J genes are TRBV5-1 and TRBJ2-1, with 10 bases lining up with TRBD1. Unmatched junction bases numbered 3, after V lost 0 bases and J lost 9 bases. Germline loops: CDR1 SGHRS, CDR2 YFSETQ. The CDR3 extends over 14 amino acids. CDR3 DNA: TGCGCCAGCAGCTTGGGGGACAGGGGCAGTGAGCAGTTCTTC. Its translation: CASSLGDRGSEQFF.

In its sample, this clonotype was seen many times. The chain has TRBV29-1 and TRBJ2-1; D perhaps matches TRBD1 (5 bases). CDR3 size: 14 residues. Trimming removed 4 bases at V and 6 bases at J, with 16 bases between. Germline-derived CDR1 and CDR2 are SQVTM and ANQGSEA. The CDR3 here is CSVGKQDQSNEQFF. In DNA form, the CDR3 reads TGCAGCGTTGGTAAACAGGACCAAAGCAATGAGCAGTTCTTC.

This clonotype was seen many times. The chain is built from TRBV20-1 and TRBJ1-6; 9 nucleotides line up with TRBD1. The CDR3 sequence is 14 residues long. The V and J ends lost 3 bases and 6 bases, in that order; junction bases with no gene match: 3. The germline V gene has CDR1 DFQATT and CDR2 SNEGSKA (reference sequence). CDR3 coding DNA: TGCAGTGCTAGTCCGACAGGGGGTAATTCACCCCTCCACTTT. Translating gives CSASPTGGNSPLHF.

This clonotype was seen many times. This chain joins TRBV5-6 and TRBJ1-4, with a tentative D call TRBD1 (6 bases). This CDR3 region has 17 residues. Germline CDR1 is SGHDT and CDR2 is YYEEEE. V was pared by 3 bases and J by 5 bases, with 20 bases between. This chain's CDR3 is CASSSGGTLPRNEKLFF. Here the CDR3 DNA reads TGTGCCAGCAGCTCCGGCGGGACACTCCCTCGGAATGAAAAACTGTTTTTT.

This clonotype was seen many times. V and J are TRBV7-8 and TRBJ2-5; 9 positions match TRBD2. The CDR3 spans 16 residues. V shed 2 bases and J 3 bases; nucleotides not matched to a gene: 7. Germline V gene lookup returns CDR1 SGHVS and CDR2 FQNEAQ. The DNA for the CDR3 is TGTGCCAGCAGCTTAAGATTGCGGGGGGGCGAAGAGACCCAGTACTTC. Its translation: CASSLRLRGGEETQYF. Based on the CDR3 plus reference TRBV7-8 and TRBJ2-5, the full variable domain is GAGVSQSPRYKVAKRGQDVALRCDPISGHVSLFWYQQALGQGPEFLTYFQNEAQLDKSGLPSDRFFAERPEGSVSTLKIQRTQQEDSAVYLCASSLRLRGGEETQYFGPGTRLLVL.

The sample holds a few counts of this clonotype. The CDR3 coding sequence is TGCGCCAGCAGCTTGGTTCGGGTAAACTCGGGCGAGCAGTACTTC. Amino acids: CASSLVRVNSGEQYF. The V call is TRBV5-1, the J call TRBJ2-7; no clear D gene. V was clipped by 0 bases and J by 6 bases, with 16 bases between them. Germline CDR1 reads SGHRS; CDR2 reads YFSETQ. The CDR3 spans 15 residues.

This clonotype has at least ten counts. The rearrangement links TRBV7-2 to TRBJ1-2, with D possibly TRBD1 on 6 matching bases. The CDR3 sequence is 14 residues long. V was clipped by 4 bases and J by 6 bases, with 15 bases between them. Per germline, CDR1 SGHTA and CDR2 FQGNSA. DNA of the CDR3: TGTGCCAGCAGCTCCCGGAGGGGGGGAGATGGCTACACCTTC. Its translation is CASSSRRGGDGYTF. Full variable domain (outside the CDR3, taken from reference TRBV7-2 and TRBJ1-2): GAGVSQSPSNKVTEKGKDVELRCDPISGHTALYWYRQSLGQGLEFLIYFQGNSAPDKSGLPSDRFSAERTGGSVSTLTIQRTQQEDSAVYLCASSSRRGGDGYTFGSGTRLTVV.

This clonotype was counted many times. The rearrangement uses TRBV20-1 and TRBJ1-5, with 9 bases that match TRBD1. V lost 5 bases to trimming and J lost 1 base; unmatched junction nucleotides: 3. Germline CDR1 is DFQATT and CDR2 is SNEGSKA (reference sequence). The CDR3 has 14 residues. This chain's CDR3 is CSAQTGGSNQPQHF. CDR3 sequence (DNA): TGCAGTGCTCAGACAGGGGGAAGCAATCAGCCCCAGCATTTT.

This clonotype was observed at least ten times. The rearrangement uses TRBV7-9 and TRBJ2-5; TRBD1 or TRBD2 may be the D gene (6 bases each). Germline CDR1 SEHNR, CDR2 FQNEAQ (reference sequence). The V end was cut by 7 bases, the J end by 1 base, with 13 bases between. The CDR3 runs 14 residues. The CDR3 coding sequence is TGTGCCAGCATCAATTGGGGGGCCCAAGAGACCCAGTACTTC. This sequence encodes CASINWGAQETQYF.

This clonotype was recorded many times. V and J are TRBV7-9 and TRBJ1-2; D gene unclear. CDR3 length: 14 residues. Germline V gene data show CDR1 as SEHNR and CDR2 as FQNEAQ (reference sequence). V dropped 5 bases and J dropped 2 bases, with 12 bases sitting between them. Here the CDR3 reads CASSLPYGNYGYTF. As DNA, the CDR3 is TGTGCCAGCAGCCTACCGTACGGAAACTATGGCTACACCTTC. Drawing the rest from reference TRBV7-9 and TRBJ1-2, the complete variable domain is DTGVSQNPRHKITKRGQNVTFRCDPISEHNRLYWYRQTLGQGPEFLTYFQNEAQLEKSRLLSDRFSAERPKGSFSTLEIQRTEQGDSAMYLCASSLPYGNYGYTFGSGTRLTVV.

This clonotype was counted ten times or more. The chain links TRBV6-5 to TRBJ2-3; TRBD2 matches 11 bases. The length of the CDR3 is 17 residues. With V trimmed by 3 bases and J by 6 bases, 11 bases remained unmatched. Germline CDR1 and CDR2: MNHEY and SVGAGI. CDR3 loop: CASSYDPLAGGSDTQYF. The CDR3 nucleotides are TGTGCCAGCAGTTATGACCCTTTAGCGGGAGGGTCGGATACGCAGTATTTT.

This clonotype occurred many times. The chain couples TRBV6-6 to TRBJ2-7; D gene unclear. The CDR3 has 11 amino acids. Germline V lookup: CDR1 MNHNY, CDR2 SVGAGI (reference sequence). Trimming cost V 6 bases and J 2 bases, with 5 bases left between them. Here the CDR3 DNA reads TGTGCCAGCAGCCGCCCCTACGAGCAGTACTTC. This codes for CASSRPYEQYF.

This clonotype was counted many times. The rearrangement uses TRBV29-1 and TRBJ1-4, with D uncertain. Germline V gene sequence: CDR1 SQVTM, CDR2 ANQGSEA. The CDR3 is 11 residues long. The V end was cut by 0 bases, the J end by 7 bases, with 3 bases between. The CDR3 coding sequence is TGCAGCGTTGAAGAAGGTGAAAAACTGTTTTTT. This gives the protein CSVEEGEKLFF.

This clonotype was detected many times. V gene TRBV11-1 combines with J gene TRBJ2-1; D remains ambiguous. In germline, CDR1 is SGHAT, CDR2 FQDESV (reference sequence). CDR3 size: 11 residues. V lost 6 bases and J lost 2, with 2 bases in between. The CDR3 loop reads CASSPYNEQFF. CDR3 bases: TGTGCCAGCAGTCCCTACAATGAGCAGTTCTTC.

This clonotype has at least ten counts. The genes are TRBV6-4 and TRBJ1-2; the match to TRBD1 covers 8 bases. The CDR3 is made up of 15 amino acids. V was clipped by 1 base and J by 4 bases; unmatched bases: 5. Germline lookup yields CDR1 MRHNA and CDR2 SNTAGT. The CDR3 sequence is CASSDLTGGSYGYTF. CDR3 coding DNA: TGTGCCAGCAGTGACTTAACAGGGGGGAGCTATGGCTACACCTTC.

This clonotype was counted ten times or more. The CDR3 sequence: CASSTWNEQFF. For the CDR3, the DNA is TGTGCCAGCAGCACATGGAATGAGCAGTTCTTC. This chain links TRBV11-2 with TRBJ2-1; no reliable D call. This CDR3 has 11 amino acids. Germline assignment: CDR1 SGHAT and CDR2 FQNNGV. The V end was cut by 5 bases, the J end by 7 bases, with 6 bases between.

In this sample, this clonotype turned up many times. This chain joins TRBV5-5 and TRBJ2-3; the D gene is possibly TRBD2 (6 bases). Germline V lookup: CDR1 SGHKS, CDR2 YYEKEE (reference sequence). The CDR3 contains 15 residues. The V gene lost 2 bases and the J gene lost 4 bases, with 14 bases spanning the gap. The CDR3 DNA follows: TGTGCCAGCAGCTTTGGCGGAGGGGAGGCAGATACGCAGTATTTT. Translated, it gives CASSFGGGEADTQYF.

This chain links TRBV27 with TRBJ1-5, with D unclear. Trimming stripped 2 bases from V and 6 bases from J, with 8 bases between. Germline CDR1 and CDR2: MNHEY and SMNVEV (reference sequence). The CDR3 runs to 13 residues. The CDR3 region is CASSLHQLQPQHF. In DNA form, the CDR3 reads TGTGCCAGCAGTTTACACCAACTTCAGCCCCAGCATTTT.

The table lists this clonotype with many counts. The rearrangement links TRBV7-6 to TRBJ1-1; a weak D match, TRBD1 (6 bases). V was clipped by 1 base and J by 5 bases, with 11 bases between them. CDR1 and CDR2 (germline): SGHVS, FNYEAQ. CDR3 size: 14 residues. CDR3 region: CASSLVGGGTEAFF. In DNA, the CDR3 is TGTGCCAGCAGCTTAGTAGGGGGAGGGACTGAAGCTTTCTTT.

This clonotype was counted ten times or more. The chain is built from TRBV28 and TRBJ2-7; TRBD1 matches at 7 bases. The CDR3 runs 16 residues. V lost 5 bases, J lost 0 bases, and 10 bases stayed unmatched. Per germline, CDR1 MDHEN and CDR2 SYDVKM. CDR3 nucleotide sequence: TGTGCCAGCAGTCCTCCCGGACAGGATAGCTCCTACGAGCAGTACTTC. This translates into CASSPPGQDSSYEQYF.

This clonotype was recorded many times. This chain connects TRBV2 to TRBJ2-4; D is unclear. V lost 0 bases to trimming and J lost 1 base, with 19 bases between them. This CDR3 spans 19 amino acids. Germline lookup yields CDR1 SNHLY and CDR2 FYNNEI. The CDR3 region is CASSEAGGWSPNAKNIQYF. DNA for the CDR3: TGTGCCAGCAGTGAAGCCGGCGGCTGGTCCCCAAATGCCAAAAACATTCAGTACTTC.

This clonotype appeared many times. This chain joins TRBV6-1 and TRBJ1-5, with D unresolved. V lost 3 bases, J lost 1 base, and 13 bases lay in between. The CDR3 length is 16 residues. Germline assignment: CDR1 MNHNS and CDR2 SASEGT. The CDR3 bases are TGTGCCAGCAGTGATCAAAGAGATTGGAGCAATCAGCCCCAGCATTTT. Translation: CASSDQRDWSNQPQHF.

This clonotype was counted ten times or more. The J gene is TRBJ1-1, the V gene TRBV28; 8 bases are a match to TRBD1. This CDR3 region has 17 residues. The ends lost 1 base at V and 1 base at J; junction bases unmatched: 8. Germline CDR1 and CDR2: MDHEN and SYDVKM. The CDR3 sequence is CASSLYQQGDQNTEAFF. The CDR3 bases are TGTGCCAGCAGTTTATACCAACAGGGGGATCAGAACACTGAAGCTTTCTTT.

The chain uses TRBV14 and TRBJ2-3; D is possibly TRBD1 or TRBD2 (5 bases each). The CDR3 contains 18 residues. Between the trimmed V and J ends, which lost 7 bases and 2 bases, there was a span of 25 bases. CDR1 SGHDN and CDR2 FVKESK come from the germline V gene. CDR3 coding DNA: TGTGCCAGCACCGAGGAAACTTGGGGACCGAGCAACACAGATACGCAGTATTTT. Translating gives CASTEETWGPSNTDTQYF. The whole variable domain, filled in from reference TRBV14 and TRBJ2-3, reads EAGVTQFPSHSVIEKGQTVTLRCDPISGHDNLYWYRRVMGKEIKFLLHFVKESKQDESGMPNNRFLAERTGGTYSTLKVQPAELEDSGVYFCASTEETWGPSNTDTQYFGPGTRLTVL.

This clonotype has a count of ten or more. J is TRBJ1-2 and V is TRBV20-1; tentatively, D is TRBD1 (5 bases). This CDR3 contains 13 residues. Germline CDR1 reads DFQATT; CDR2 reads SNEGSKA (reference sequence). V lost 3 bases, J lost 9 bases, and 17 bases lay in between. The CDR3 loop reads CSARFPGLSSYTF. The DNA of the CDR3 is TGCAGTGCTAGGTTTCCGGGACTATCGAGCTACACCTTC.

This clonotype has ten or more counts. The V call is TRBV13, the J call TRBJ2-7, with D unclear. Germline-derived CDR1 and CDR2 are PRHDT and FYEKMQ (reference sequence). Trimming left V 4 bases short and J 4 bases short, with 20 bases between. CDR3 length equals 16 residues. CDR3 bases: TGTGCCAGCAGCTCAGTCAACACGCTATCACTTTACGAGCAGTACTTC. Its translation is CASSSVNTLSLYEQYF.

This clonotype was detected ten times or more. The CDR3 here is CASSPGRGNQPQHF. The CDR3 DNA follows: TGTGCCAGCAGTCCGGGACGGGGCAATCAGCCCCAGCATTTT. The chain carries TRBV6-2 or TRBV6-3 and TRBJ1-5, with D maybe TRBD1 (5 bases). Germline-derived CDR1 and CDR2 are MNHEY and SVGEGT. CDR3 length equals 14 residues. Trimming stripped 5 bases from V and 2 bases from J, with 10 bases between.

This clonotype was observed at least ten times. The rearrangement uses TRBV2 and TRBJ2-7; D uncertain. Germline CDR1 reads SNHLY; CDR2 reads FYNNEI. This CDR3 has 13 amino acids. V lost 7 bases, J lost 2 bases, and 12 bases lay in between. The CDR3 sequence is CASNPTFTYEQYF. In DNA form, the CDR3 reads TGTGCCAGCAATCCGACATTTACCTACGAGCAGTACTTC.